The T cell receptor beta chain under discussion was sequenced for a study of preoperative IRX-2 immunotherapy in early breast cancer. Profiled with immunoSEQ multiplex PCR; TCRdb holds only in-frame clones, not every one. The table includes 25,000 to 35,000 clones, 70% to 85% detected once. The CDR3 extends over 13 amino acids. Germline V gene data show CDR1 as SGHVS and CDR2 as FQNEAQ. V was shortened by 5 bases and J by 8 bases, with 13 bases between the two germline ends. Stated treatment: preoperative locoregional IRX-2 cytokine immunotherapy. Patients received preoperative, locoregional IRX-2 cytokine immunotherapy in a phase Ib study.

This sequence joins TRBV7-8 and TRBJ2-1; either TRBD1 or TRBD2 may fit D (5 bases each). Collection took place from a patient treated with IRX-2 immunotherapy. The sequence was collected from a human donor with breast cancer. The CDR3 protein is CASSPYGGDEQFF. DNA of the CDR3: TGTGCCAGCAGCCCCTATGGGGGAGATGAGCAGTTCTTC.